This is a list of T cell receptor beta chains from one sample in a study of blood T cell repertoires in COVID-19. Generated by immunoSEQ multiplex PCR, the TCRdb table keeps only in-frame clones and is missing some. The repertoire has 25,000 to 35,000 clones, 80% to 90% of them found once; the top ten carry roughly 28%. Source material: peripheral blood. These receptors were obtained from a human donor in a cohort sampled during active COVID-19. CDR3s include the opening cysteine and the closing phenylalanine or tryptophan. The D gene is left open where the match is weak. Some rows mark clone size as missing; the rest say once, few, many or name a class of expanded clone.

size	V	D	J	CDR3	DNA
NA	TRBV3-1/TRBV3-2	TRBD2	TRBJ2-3	CASSPGTMVPDTQYF	TGTGCCAGCAGCCCCGGGACTATGGTTCCAGATACGCAGTATTTT
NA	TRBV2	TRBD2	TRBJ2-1	CANTSGAHNEQFF	TGTGCCAACACTAGCGGGGCCCACAATGAGCAGTTCTTC
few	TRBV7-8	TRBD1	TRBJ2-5	CASSRTGVKETQYF	TGTGCCAGCAGCCGGACAGGGGTTAAAGAGACCCAGTACTTC
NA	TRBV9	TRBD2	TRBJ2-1	CASSPSGGGDEQFF	TGTGCCAGCAGTCCTAGCGGGGGGGGCGATGAGCAGTTCTTC
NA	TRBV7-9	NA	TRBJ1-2	CASSFRVTNYGYTF	TGTGCCAGCAGCTTCCGCGTCACTAACTATGGCTACACCTTC
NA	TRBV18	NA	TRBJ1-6	CASSPLGGANSPLHF	TGTGCCAGCTCACCACTTGGGGGGGCGAATTCACCCCTCCACTTT
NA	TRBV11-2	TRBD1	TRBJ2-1	CASSSEDRGLYNEQFF	TGTGCCAGCAGCTCCGAAGACAGGGGGCTCTACAATGAGCAGTTCTTC
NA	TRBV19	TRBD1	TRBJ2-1	CATWDRAYNEQFF	TGTGCCACGTGGGACAGGGCCTACAATGAGCAGTTCTTC
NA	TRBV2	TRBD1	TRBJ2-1	CATEQGVYNEQFF	TGTGCCACCGAACAGGGGGTCTACAATGAGCAGTTCTTC
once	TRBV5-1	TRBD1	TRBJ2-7	CASSIGQAYEQYF	TGCGCCAGCAGCATAGGACAGGCCTACGAGCAGTACTTC
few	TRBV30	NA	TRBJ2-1	CACSGTSSSYNEQFF	TGTGCCTGCTCCGGGACATCGAGCTCCTACAATGAGCAGTTCTTC
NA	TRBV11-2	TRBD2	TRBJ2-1	CASAAHLLAGGYNEQFF	TGTGCCAGCGCAGCACACTTACTAGCGGGGGGGTACAATGAGCAGTTCTTC
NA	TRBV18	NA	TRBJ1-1	CASSREGVNTEAFF	TGTGCCAGCTCACGGGAGGGAGTGAACACTGAAGCTTTCTTT
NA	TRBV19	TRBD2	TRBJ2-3	CASSWGGSDTQYF	TGTGCCAGTAGTTGGGGGGGATCAGATACGCAGTATTTT
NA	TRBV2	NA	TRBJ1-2	CASRGLKGPNYGYTF	TGTGCCAGCAGGGGACTTAAAGGCCCCAACTATGGCTACACCTTC
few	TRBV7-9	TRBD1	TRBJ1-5	CASSYQGAGDQPQHF	TGTGCCAGCAGCTATCAGGGGGCAGGAGATCAGCCCCAGCATTTT
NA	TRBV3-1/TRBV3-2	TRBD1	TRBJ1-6	CASADRGESPLHF	TGTGCCAGCGCCGACAGGGGGGAATCACCCCTCCACTTT
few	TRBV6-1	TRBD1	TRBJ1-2	CASSEAPDRGRGYTF	TGTGCCAGCAGTGAAGCGCCGGACAGGGGGCGGGGCTACACCTTC
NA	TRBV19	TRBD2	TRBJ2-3	CASTSTGTSRDTQYF	TGTGCCAGTACTTCGACGGGGACTAGTAGGGATACGCAGTATTTT
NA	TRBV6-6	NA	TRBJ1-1	CASSHPGGFTEAFF	TGTGCCAGCAGCCACCCGGGGGGGTTCACTGAAGCTTTCTTT
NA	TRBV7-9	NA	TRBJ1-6	CASSLRGSSYNSPLHF	TGTGCCAGCAGCTTAAGAGGGAGCTCCTATAATTCACCCCTCCACTTT
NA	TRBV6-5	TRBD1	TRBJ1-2	CASSPGQGPLGYTF	TGTGCCAGCAGTCCGGGACAGGGGCCGTTGGGCTACACCTTC